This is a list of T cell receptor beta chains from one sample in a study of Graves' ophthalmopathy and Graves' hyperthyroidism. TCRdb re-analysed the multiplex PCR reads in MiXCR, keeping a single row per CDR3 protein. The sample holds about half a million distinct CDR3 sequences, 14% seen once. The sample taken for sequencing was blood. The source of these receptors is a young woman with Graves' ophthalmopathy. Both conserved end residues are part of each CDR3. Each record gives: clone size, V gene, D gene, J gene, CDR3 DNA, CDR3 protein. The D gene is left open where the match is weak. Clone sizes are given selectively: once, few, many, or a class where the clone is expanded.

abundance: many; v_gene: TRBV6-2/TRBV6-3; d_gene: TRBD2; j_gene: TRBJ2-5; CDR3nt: TGTGCCAGCAGTTACTGGACTAGCGCGGAGACCCAGTACTTC; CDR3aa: CASSYWTSAETQYF
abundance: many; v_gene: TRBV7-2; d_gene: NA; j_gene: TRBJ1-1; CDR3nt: TGTGCCAGCAGCTTAGGGCAGGAACACACTGAAGCTTTCTTT; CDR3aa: CASSLGQEHTEAFF
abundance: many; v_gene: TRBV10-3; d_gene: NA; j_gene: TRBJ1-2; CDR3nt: TGTGCCATCAGTAATGCGGGACGGACAGCTAACTATGGCTACACCTTC; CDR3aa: CAISNAGRTANYGYTF
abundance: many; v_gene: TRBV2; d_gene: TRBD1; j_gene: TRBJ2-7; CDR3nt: TGTGCCAGTAGAGTGGGACAGGCGTTCAAGCAGTACTTC; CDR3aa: CASRVGQAFKQYF
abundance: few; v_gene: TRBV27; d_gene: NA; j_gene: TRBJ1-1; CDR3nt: TGTGCCAGCAGTTTGGGGGAAAACACTGAAGCTTGCTTT; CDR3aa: CASSLGENTEACF
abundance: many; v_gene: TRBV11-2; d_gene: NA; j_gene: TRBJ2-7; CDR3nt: TGTGCCAGCAGCCCCTCCCCCGCTCCGGGAGAGCAGTACTTC; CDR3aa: CASSPSPAPGEQYF
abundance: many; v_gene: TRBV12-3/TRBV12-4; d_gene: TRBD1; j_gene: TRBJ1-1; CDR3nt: TGTGCCAGCAGTCCCCCCGACAGGGGGAACACTGAAGCTTTCTTT; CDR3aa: CASSPPDRGNTEAFF
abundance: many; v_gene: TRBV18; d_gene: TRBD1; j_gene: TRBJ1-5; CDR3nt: TGTGCCAGCTCACCGAAGACAGGGTCCGATCAGCCCCAGCATTTT; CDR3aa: CASSPKTGSDQPQHF
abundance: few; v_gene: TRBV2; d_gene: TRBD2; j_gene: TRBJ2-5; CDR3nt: TGTGCCAGCAGTGCCGGGACTAGCGGCTCCCAAGAGACCCAGTACTTC; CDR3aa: CASSAGTSGSQETQYF
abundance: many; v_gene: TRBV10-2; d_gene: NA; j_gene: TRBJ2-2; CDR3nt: TGCGCCAGCAGTGTCCAGGGGAACGGGGAGCTGTTTTTT; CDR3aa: CASSVQGNGELFF
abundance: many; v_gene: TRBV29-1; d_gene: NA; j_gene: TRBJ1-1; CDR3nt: TGCAGCATATTACAGGGCAACACTGAAGCTTTCTTT; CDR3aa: CSILQGNTEAFF
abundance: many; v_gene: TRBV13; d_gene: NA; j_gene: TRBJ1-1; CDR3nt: TGTGCCAGCAGCTTAACAGGAGCCTTATACACTGAAGCTTTCTTT; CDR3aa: CASSLTGALYTEAFF
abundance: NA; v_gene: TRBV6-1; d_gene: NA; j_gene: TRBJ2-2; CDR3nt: TGTGCCAGCAGTCCGGGGCACGGGGAGCTGTTTTTT; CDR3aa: CASSPGHGELFF
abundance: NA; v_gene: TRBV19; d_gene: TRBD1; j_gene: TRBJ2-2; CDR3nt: TGTGCCAGTAGTATCCCCCGGGACAGAACCACCGGGGAGCTGTTTTTT; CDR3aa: CASSIPRDRTTGELFF
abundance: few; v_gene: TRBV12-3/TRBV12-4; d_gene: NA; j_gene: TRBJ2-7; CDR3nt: TGTGCCAGCAAGTCGGACGGAGGGAACGAGCAGTACTTC; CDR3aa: CASKSDGGNEQYF
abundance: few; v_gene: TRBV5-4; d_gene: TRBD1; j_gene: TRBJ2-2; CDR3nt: TGTGCCAGCAGCTGGGGGCGACAGGGTACCGGGGAGCTGTTTTTT; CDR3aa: CASSWGRQGTGELFF
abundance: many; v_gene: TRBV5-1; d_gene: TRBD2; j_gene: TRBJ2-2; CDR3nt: TGCGCCAGCAAGGGGACTAGCGGTAACACCGGGGAGCTGTTTTTT; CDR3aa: CASKGTSGNTGELFF
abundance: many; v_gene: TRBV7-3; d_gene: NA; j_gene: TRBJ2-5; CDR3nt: TGTGCCAGCAGTCTAGGCCCGGAAGAGACCCAGTACTTC; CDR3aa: CASSLGPEETQYF
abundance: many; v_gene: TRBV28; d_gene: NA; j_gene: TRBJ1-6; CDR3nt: TGTGCCAGCAGTTCCTCGGGAGCCTACCTTGGGAATTCACCCCTCCACTTT; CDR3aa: CASSSSGAYLGNSPLHF
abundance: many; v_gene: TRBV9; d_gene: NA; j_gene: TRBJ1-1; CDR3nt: TGTGCCAGCAGCGTAGCTGGACAGAACACTGAAGCTTTCTTT; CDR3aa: CASSVAGQNTEAFF